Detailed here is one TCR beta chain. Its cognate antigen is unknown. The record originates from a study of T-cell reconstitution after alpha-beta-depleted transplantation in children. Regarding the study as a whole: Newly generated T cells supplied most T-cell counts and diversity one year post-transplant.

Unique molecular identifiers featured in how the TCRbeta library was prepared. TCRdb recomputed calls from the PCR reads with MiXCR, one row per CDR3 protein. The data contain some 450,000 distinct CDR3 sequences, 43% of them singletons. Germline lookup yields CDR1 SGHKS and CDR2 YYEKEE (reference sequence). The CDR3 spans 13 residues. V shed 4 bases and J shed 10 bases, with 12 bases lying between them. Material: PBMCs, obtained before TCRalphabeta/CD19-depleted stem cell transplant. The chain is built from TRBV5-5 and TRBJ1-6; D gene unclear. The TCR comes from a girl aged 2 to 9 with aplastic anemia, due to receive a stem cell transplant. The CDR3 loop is CASSPQYGSPLHF. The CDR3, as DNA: TGTGCCAGCAGCCCCCAGTATGGGTCACCCCTCCACTTT.